The 24 T cell receptor beta chains reported below all come from one sample, sequenced in a study of blood T cell repertoires in COVID-19. Repertoires were generated with immunoSEQ multiplex PCR, while TCRdb's copy carries only in-frame clones and drops some. Here the sample spans under 150,000 clones, around 80% being singletons. The sample comprised peripheral blood. The receptors shown here come from an elderly man with active or convalescent COVID-19.

V usage is TRBV4-1 and J usage is TRBJ2-3; 7 bases agree with TRBD2. Germline CDR1 MGHRA, CDR2 YSYEKL. The CDR3 is made up of 17 amino acids. V trimming: 0 bases; J trimming: 5 bases; junction bases outside the gene matches: 11. CDR3 nucleotide sequence: TGCGCCAGCAGCCAAGATAACTTGGCGGGGGTAAAAGATACGCAGTATTTT. Protein product: CASSQDNLAGVKDTQYF.

J is TRBJ2-3 and V is TRBV9, with a tentative D call TRBD1 (5 bases). Germline values: CDR1 SGDLS, CDR2 YYNGEE. Trimming cost V 3 bases and J 2 bases, with 7 bases left between them. This CDR3 region has 13 residues. CDR3 region: CASSAQVTDTQYF. The DNA of the CDR3 is TGTGCCAGCAGCGCACAGGTCACAGATACGCAGTATTTT.

This clone was found many times. This chain connects TRBV6-2 or TRBV6-3 to TRBJ1-1; D is unresolved. V lost 0 bases and J 5 bases, leaving 16 bases between the germline ends. The CDR3 totals 16 residues. Germline CDR1 reads MNHEY; CDR2 reads SVGEGT. In DNA form, the CDR3 reads TGTGCCAGCAGTTACTCGAATACAGATCTGAGAACTGAAGCTTTCTTT. Translated, it gives CASSYSNTDLRTEAFF.

This clone has just one count. V usage is TRBV4-3 and J usage is TRBJ1-4; 7 bases fit TRBD1. This CDR3 is built from 16 residues. Germline V gene lookup returns CDR1 LGHNA and CDR2 YSLEER. The J segment lost 7 bases and the V segment lost 0 bases, leaving 8 bases of the junction unmatched. The CDR3 DNA reads TGCGCCAGCAGCCAAGATGTTAACAGGGGAGGTGAAAAACTGTTTTTT. As protein: CASSQDVNRGGEKLFF.

In this sample, this clone turned up a few times. The CDR3 nucleotides read TGTGCCAGCACACTAACTACAAGAAGTTGGACCCAGTACTTC. The encoded protein is CASTLTTRSWTQYF. The rearrangement links TRBV7-2 to TRBJ2-5; D gene uncertain. Trimming cost V 7 bases and J 7 bases, with 19 bases left between them. The CDR3 sequence is 14 residues long. CDR1 is SGHTA and CDR2 is FQGNSA in the germline V gene.

The chain combines TRBV19 with TRBJ1-3; no firm D call. CDR1 and CDR2 from the germline V gene are LNHDA and SQIVND (reference sequence). Trimming cost V 6 bases and J 0 bases, with 15 bases left between them. This CDR3 comprises 16 residues. This CDR3 is CASSPRLEFSGNTIYF. The CDR3, as DNA: TGTGCCAGTAGCCCAAGACTGGAGTTCTCTGGAAACACCATATATTTT.

Worth noting for this clone: Its ends do not fully match the called genes, so a read error is possible. The rearrangement joins TRBV27 to TRBJ2-1, with 10 bases aligning to TRBD1. The CDR3 totals 16 residues. The germline gives CDR1 MNHEY, CDR2 SMNVEV (reference sequence). CDR3 coding DNA: TGTGCCAGCAGTTTAACCCCGGGACAGGGGAATCCCTATATGATCTTC. It encodes CASSLTPGQGNPYMIF.

The CDR3 loop is CASSHRQGSNTEAFF. The DNA of the CDR3 is TGCGCCAGCAGCCACAGACAGGGGTCGAACACTGAAGCTTTCTTT. The chain has TRBV4-1 and TRBJ1-1; 8 bases are a match to TRBD1. CDR3 length equals 15 residues. CDR1 is MGHRA and CDR2 is YSYEKL in the germline V gene. The junction had 4 bases not matched to a gene; V was cut back by 3 bases and J by 1 base.

The rearrangement uses TRBV19 and TRBJ1-1; D remains unclear. The CDR3 runs to 14 residues. V lost 4 bases and J 0 bases, leaving 9 bases between the germline ends. The germline V gene has CDR1 LNHDA and CDR2 SQIVND (reference sequence). The CDR3 here is CASSTTWLNTEAFF. The CDR3, as DNA: TGTGCCAGTAGTACCACTTGGTTGAACACTGAAGCTTTCTTT.

CDR3 bases: TGTGCCATCACTAATGGACAGGGGGAGACCCAGTACTTC. This gives the protein CAITNGQGETQYF. The chain uses TRBV10-3 and TRBJ2-5; 9 positions match TRBD1. The germline gives CDR1 ENHRY, CDR2 SYGVKD. V dropped 7 bases and J dropped 5; count of bases not matched to a gene: 5. This CDR3 has 13 amino acids.

This clone was counted only a few times. CDR3 protein: CASDRGLGYGYTF. In DNA form, the CDR3 reads TGTGCCAGCGACAGGGGGCTGGGCTATGGCTACACCTTC. The chain recombines TRBV9 with TRBJ1-2; 10 bases agree with TRBD1. CDR3 length equals 13 residues. The germline V gene encodes CDR1 SGDLS and CDR2 YYNGEE. Losses at the gene ends were 7 bases for V and 4 bases for J; bases not matched to a gene: 4.

The chain has TRBV18 and TRBJ1-5, with D possibly being TRBD1 (6 bases). There are 14 residues in the CDR3. The V end lost 2 bases, the J end lost 9 bases, and 14 bases lay between the germline ends. CDR1 is KGHSH and CDR2 is LQKENI in the germline V gene. The CDR3 region is CASSPKQGKGPQHF. As DNA, the CDR3 is TGTGCCAGCTCACCAAAGCAGGGGAAAGGGCCCCAGCATTTT.

The chain employs TRBV19 and TRBJ2-2; the match to TRBD2 covers 7 bases. CDR3 size: 14 residues. V dropped 5 bases and J dropped 5; count of bases not matched to a gene: 5. Germline loops: CDR1 LNHDA, CDR2 SQIVND (reference sequence). The DNA for the CDR3 is TGTGCCAGTAGTGGGCTCGGGGGGACCGGGGAGCTGTTTTTT. The encoded protein is CASSGLGGTGELFF.

The V call is TRBV12-3 or TRBV12-4, the J call TRBJ1-1; no clear D. CDR3 size: 13 residues. V lost 6 bases and J 4 bases, leaving 12 bases between the germline ends. The chain's CDR3 is CASSPSLVTEAFF. CDR3 nucleotides: TGTGCCAGCAGCCCAAGTCTAGTCACTGAAGCTTTCTTT.

This clone occurred a few times. The rearrangement joins TRBV5-1 to TRBJ2-3; maybe TRBD1 (6 bases). V was cut by 0 bases and J by 0 bases, with 14 bases left in between. Germline CDR1 reads SGHRS; CDR2 reads YFSETQ. This CDR3 comprises 17 residues. The CDR3, as DNA: TGCGCCAGCAGCTTGGGTACGGGACATTACAGCACAGATACGCAGTATTTT. It encodes CASSLGTGHYSTDTQYF.

The V call is TRBV2, the J call TRBJ1-5, with no clear D. Trimming pared 0 bases from V and 5 bases from J, leaving 8 bases between. This CDR3 region has 14 residues. Germline V gives CDR1 SNHLY, CDR2 FYNNEI. The CDR3: CASSEALQDQPQHF. The CDR3 DNA reads as TGTGCCAGCAGTGAAGCGCTTCAGGATCAGCCCCAGCATTTT.

V and J are TRBV7-8 and TRBJ2-7, with D possibly matching TRBD1 (6 bases). Per germline, CDR1 SGHVS and CDR2 FQNEAQ. The CDR3 has 16 amino acids. Trimming left V 3 bases short and J 2 bases short, with 17 bases between. The CDR3 spells CASSFALGHLTYEQYF. In nucleotides, the CDR3 is TGTGCCAGCAGCTTCGCTCTGGGACACCTTACCTACGAGCAGTACTTC.

V is TRBV10-3 and J is TRBJ2-3; possible D gene TRBD2, 8 bases. The length of the CDR3 is 15 residues. Germline CDR1 reads ENHRY; CDR2 reads SYGVKD. The V and J ends lost 7 bases and 0 bases respectively, with 14 bases between them. This CDR3 reads CAINSGDSSTDTQYF. The CDR3 nucleotides read TGTGCCATCAATAGCGGGGACAGTAGCACAGATACGCAGTATTTT.

The chain links TRBV6-2 or TRBV6-3 to TRBJ2-7; D is perhaps TRBD1 (6 bases). Between the trimmed V and J ends, which lost 5 bases and 2 bases, there was a span of 13 bases. Germline CDR1 is MNHEY and CDR2 is SVGEGT. The CDR3 has 14 amino acids. The CDR3 region is CASSPLTGAYEQYF. The CDR3 DNA is TGTGCCAGCAGTCCGTTGACAGGTGCCTACGAGCAGTACTTC.

J is TRBJ1-2 and V is TRBV30; D may be TRBD1 (6 bases). Trimming left V 0 bases short and J 10 bases short, with 21 bases between. The germline CDR1 and CDR2 sequences are GTSNPN and SVGIG (reference sequence). The CDR3 spans 15 residues. The CDR3 spells CAWSVPDWTDLDYTF. CDR3 bases: TGTGCCTGGAGTGTACCGGATTGGACAGATCTCGACTACACCTTC.

The chain carries TRBV5-6 and TRBJ2-2; D is unresolved. CDR1 and CDR2 (germline): SGHDT, YYEEEE. Trimming took 1 base from V and 8 from J, leaving 6 bases between them. The CDR3 is made up of 12 amino acids. The CDR3 nucleotides read TGTGCCAGCAGCTTGTGGCGGGGGGAGCTGTTTTTT. This encodes CASSLWRGELFF.

This clone was recorded once. The chain has TRBV9 and TRBJ2-7; 9 nucleotides align to TRBD1. J was trimmed by 6 bases and V by 4 bases; bases with no gene match: 8. Per the germline V gene, CDR1 is SGDLS and CDR2 is YYNGEE. The CDR3 runs 14 residues. Here the CDR3 reads CASSSKGQGGEQYF. The DNA for the CDR3 is TGTGCCAGCAGCTCTAAGGGACAGGGTGGCGAGCAGTACTTC.

The genes are TRBV4-1 and TRBJ2-2; 10 nucleotides match TRBD2. The germline V gene encodes CDR1 MGHRA and CDR2 YSYEKL. The CDR3 has 18 residues. The V and J ends lost 1 base and 6 bases, in that order; junction bases with no gene match: 11. This CDR3 is CASSQVLAGGIGSGELFF. CDR3 in DNA: TGCGCCAGCAGCCAAGTATTAGCGGGGGGTATAGGGTCCGGGGAGCTGTTTTTT.

The rearrangement links TRBV6-6 to TRBJ1-4; no clear D gene. CDR3 length: 15 residues. V gave up 3 bases and J gave up 0 bases, with 8 bases separating them. Germline V gene lookup returns CDR1 MNHNY and CDR2 SVGAGI (reference sequence). CDR3 amino acids: CASSYGVSTNEKLFF. The CDR3, as DNA: TGTGCCAGCAGTTATGGAGTTTCAACTAATGAAAAACTGTTTTTT.